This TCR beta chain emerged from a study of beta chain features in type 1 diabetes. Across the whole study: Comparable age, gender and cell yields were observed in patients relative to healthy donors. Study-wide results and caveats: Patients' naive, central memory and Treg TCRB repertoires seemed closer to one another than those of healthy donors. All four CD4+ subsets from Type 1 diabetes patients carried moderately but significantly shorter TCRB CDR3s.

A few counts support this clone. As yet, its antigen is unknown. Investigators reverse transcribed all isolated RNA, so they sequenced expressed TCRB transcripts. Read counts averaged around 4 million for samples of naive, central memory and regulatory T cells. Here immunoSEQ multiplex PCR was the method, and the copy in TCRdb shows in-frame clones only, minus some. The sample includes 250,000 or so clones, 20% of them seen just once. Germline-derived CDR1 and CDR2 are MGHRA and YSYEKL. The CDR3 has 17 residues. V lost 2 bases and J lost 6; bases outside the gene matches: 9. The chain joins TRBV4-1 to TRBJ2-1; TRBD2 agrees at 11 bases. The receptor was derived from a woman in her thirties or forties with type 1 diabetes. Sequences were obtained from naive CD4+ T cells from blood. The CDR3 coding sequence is TGCGCCAGCAGCCAACCGACACTAGCGGGAGTCGCCAATGAGCAGTTCTTC. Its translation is CASSQPTLAGVANEQFF.